Listed below are T cell receptor beta chains from one sample, sequenced in a study of CD8+CD57+ T cells in acquired aplastic anemia. TCRdb re-called the reads with MiXCR, one entry per CDR3 protein. The sample records roughly 63,000 distinct CDR3 sequences, roughly half being singletons. Sequencing used sorted CD4+, CD8+, or CD8+CD57+ T cells (not recorded which) from PBMCs. The source is a human donor in good health, serving as a control. Both conserved end residues are part of each CDR3. A D gene is named only where the DNA matches it firmly. Size is omitted from some rows. Given values are once, few, many or a class for expanded clones.

few	TRBV6-4	TRBD2	TRBJ2-1	TGTGCCAGCAGTGACTCCCTTATGCTCACCGGCGGGAGTCCTCGCTCCTACAATGAGCAGTTCTTC	CASSDSLMLTGGSPRSYNEQFF
.	TRBV6-1	TRBD1	TRBJ1-2	TGTGCCAGCCGGGACAGGAGGATTTCGAGGTATGGCTACACCTTC	CASRDRRISRYGYTF
.	TRBV20-1	.	TRBJ2-7	TGCAGTGCTAGAGATGTGGTTTCCTACGAGCAGTACTTC	CSARDVVSYEQYF
.	TRBV10-3	TRBD2	TRBJ2-5	TGTGCCATCAGTGGAGGAGCGGGGCAAGAGACCCAGTACTTC	CAISGGAGQETQYF
.	TRBV18	.	TRBJ1-5	TGTACCAGCTCCCCCGACAGAAATGGCAATCAGCCCCAGCATTTT	CTSSPDRNGNQPQHF
.	TRBV5-4	TRBD2	TRBJ2-3	TGTGCCAGCAGCTACGGACTAGCGGGAGGTACTACAGATACGCAGTATTTT	CASSYGLAGGTTDTQYF
.	TRBV25-1	TRBD1	TRBJ2-3	TGTGCCAGCAGTGAAAGGGGAGGGACAGGGTATGGAGATACGCAGTATTTT	CASSERGGTGYGDTQYF
medium-sized	TRBV15	.	TRBJ1-4	TGTGCCACCAGCAGAGGGATACAGGGACCTAATGAAAAACTGTTTTTT	CATSRGIQGPNEKLFF
.	TRBV6-4	.	TRBJ1-5	TGTGCCATCAGTGATAGCAATCAGCCCCAGCATTTT	CAISDSNQPQHF
many	TRBV4-2	.	TRBJ1-1	TGTGCCAGCAGCCGCGCCACAGGGCAGGGAGAAGCTTTCTTT	CASSRATGQGEAFF
many	TRBV27	.	TRBJ2-1	TGTGCCAGCGGACGGGCAGGCTACAATGAGCAGTTCTTC	CASGRAGYNEQFF
.	TRBV13	.	TRBJ2-3	TGTGCCAGCAGCCGCGGGCCCACGGATGCGCAGTATTTT	CASSRGPTDAQYF
.	TRBV2	.	TRBJ1-1	TGTGCCAGCAGTGGAAGGTCGGCCGTTGAAGCTTTCTTT	CASSGRSAVEAFF
many	TRBV6-5	.	TRBJ2-1	TGTGCCACCCGTTTGGGGTACAATGAGCAGTTCTTC	CATRLGYNEQFF
many	TRBV7-3	TRBD1	TRBJ1-2	TGTGCCAGCAGCCAACGACAGGGGGGGGCAAACTATGGCTACACCTTC	CASSQRQGGANYGYTF
many	TRBV20-1	.	TRBJ1-1	TGCAGTGCTCCTCGGGACCCCGAAGCTTTCTTT	CSAPRDPEAFF
few	TRBV29-1	.	TRBJ2-1	TGCAGCGTTGCAGGGGGACTAACCAATGAGCAGTTCTTC	CSVAGGLTNEQFF
.	TRBV2	.	TRBJ1-1	TGTGCCAGCAGCCAGGACAGACCTCCGAACACTGAAGCTTTCTTT	CASSQDRPPNTEAFF
many	TRBV6-1	.	TRBJ2-7	TGTGCCAGCAGTGATTTCGGACCGGCCTACGAGCAGTACTTC	CASSDFGPAYEQYF
.	TRBV19	.	TRBJ1-5	TGTGCCAGTAGTGGACAGATCAGCAATCAGCCCCAGCATTTT	CASSGQISNQPQHF
many	TRBV27	.	TRBJ2-7	TGTGCCAGCCACGACAGTGACTCCTACGAGCAGTACTTC	CASHDSDSYEQYF
.	TRBV29-1	.	TRBJ1-2	TGCAGCGTTGCCAGGTCAGGGGCACTTAACTATGGCTACACCTTC	CSVARSGALNYGYTF
many	TRBV7-9	TRBD2	TRBJ2-1	TGTGCCAGCAGCTCCCAGCGGGGGGGCAATGAGCAGTTCTTC	CASSSQRGGNEQFF
.	TRBV20-1	TRBD1	TRBJ1-2	TGCAGTGCGAGCGCCCGGACAGGGACTCTTATCTATGGCTACACCTTC	CSASARTGTLIYGYTF
many	TRBV9	TRBD1	TRBJ1-6	TGTGCCAGCAGCGTAGGACAGGGCTTCTATAATTCACCCCTCCACTTT	CASSVGQGFYNSPLHF
many	TRBV5-1	TRBD1	TRBJ1-2	TGCGCCAGCAGCTTGGGATCCGGGACAGGGTATGGCTACACCTTC	CASSLGSGTGYGYTF
.	TRBV20-1	.	TRBJ1-6	TGCAGTGCTAGAGATTTGACGGTGGGTAATTCACCCCTCCACTTT	CSARDLTVGNSPLHF
once	TRBV10-2	.	TRBJ1-1	TGCGCCAGCAGTGAGTGGGGGGGTAAAGCTTTCTTT	CASSEWGGKAFF
.	TRBV19	.	TRBJ1-1	TGTGCCAGTAGTATAAAGAACACTGAAGCTTTCTTT	CASSIKNTEAFF
many	TRBV2	.	TRBJ2-1	TGTGCCAGCAGCGATGGGGGGAACTCCTACAATGAGCAGTTCTTC	CASSDGGNSYNEQFF
few	TRBV30	.	TRBJ2-6	TGTGCCTGGACTCTTTGGGGACCGCTCAGCTCTGGGGCCAACGTCCTGACTTTC	CAWTLWGPLSSGANVLTF
.	TRBV7-3	TRBD1	TRBJ1-2	TGTGCCGGCAGCGGCCCGACAGGGGGCGAATCTAACTATGGCTACACCTTC	CAGSGPTGGESNYGYTF
.	TRBV10-1	.	TRBJ2-7	TGCGCCAGCAGTTACTCGGACCCGGGGGAGCAGTACTTC	CASSYSDPGEQYF
.	TRBV15	.	TRBJ1-2	TGTGCCACCAGCCGCGGACAGTATGGCTACACCTTC	CATSRGQYGYTF
.	TRBV2	.	TRBJ2-7	TGTGCCAGCAGCAGGACGGCACTACGCTACGAGCAGTACTTC	CASSRTALRYEQYF
.	TRBV12-3/TRBV12-4	.	TRBJ2-7	TGTGCCAGCACCCTTGGGGACTTCCCCTACGAGCAGTACTTC	CASTLGDFPYEQYF
.	TRBV11-2	.	TRBJ2-1	TGTGCCAGCAGCTTCACCGACAGGAATGAGCAGTTCTTC	CASSFTDRNEQFF
.	TRBV24-1	TRBD1	TRBJ1-2	TGTGCCACCTCACAGGGGGGGGTTGGCTACACCTTC	CATSQGGVGYTF
.	TRBV25-1	.	TRBJ2-3	TGTGCCAGCAGCGGCGGGATTAGCACAGATACGCAGTATTTT	CASSGGISTDTQYF
few	TRBV20-1	.	TRBJ1-6	TGCAGTGCTAGAGACGGACCGGGACGTCCTCCCCACTTT	CSARDGPGRPPHF
.	TRBV19	TRBD1	TRBJ2-1	TGTGCCAGTAGTATAGAACAGGGGGGCAATGAGCAGTTCTTC	CASSIEQGGNEQFF
.	TRBV5-6	.	TRBJ2-3	TGTGCCAGCAGCCCCGGGATTCGGACGGCGACAGATACGCAGTATTTT	CASSPGIRTATDTQYF
.	TRBV20-1	.	TRBJ1-4	TGCAGTGCTCCGGAAGAGGGCGGTAATGGAATACTGTTTTTT	CSAPEEGGNGILFF
.	TRBV9	.	TRBJ1-4	TGTGCCAGCAGCGTAGATCAGGGATTTAATCGAAAACTGTTTTTT	CASSVDQGFNRKLFF
.	TRBV4-2	TRBD2	TRBJ2-1	TGTGCCAGCAGCCAAGAGGCCGGTAGCGGGCCGGATGAGCAGTTCTTC	CASSQEAGSGPDEQFF
.	TRBV7-3	.	TRBJ1-1	TGTGCCAGCAGCTTCGGGGGGGCCGACACTGAAGCTTTCTTT	CASSFGGADTEAFF
many	TRBV20-1	TRBD2	TRBJ2-7	TGCAGTGCCATTAGCGGGGGGGATAACGAGCAGTACTTC	CSAISGGDNEQYF
.	TRBV9	TRBD2	TRBJ2-5	TGTGCCAGCAGCGTAGGACTAGCGGAAAAAGAGACCCAGTACTTC	CASSVGLAEKETQYF
.	TRBV19	TRBD1	TRBJ1-2	TGTGCCACCCAGGGGGCATTATCCTATGGCTACACCTTC	CATQGALSYGYTF
.	TRBV19	.	TRBJ1-6	TGTGCCAGTAAGCCCCCCGGGCAAGCACCCCTCCACTTT	CASKPPGQAPLHF
.	TRBV5-1	TRBD1	TRBJ2-7	TGCGCCAGCAGCCCTGGGACAGATATATCCTACGAGCAGTACTTC	CASSPGTDISYEQYF
once	TRBV5-5	TRBD1	TRBJ2-5	TGTGCCAGCAGCCTAGGGACAGGGAGGCAGTACTTC	CASSLGTGRQYF
few	TRBV10-2	.	TRBJ2-7	TGCGCCACCTTGGACAGACCCTACGAGCAGTACTTC	CATLDRPYEQYF
.	TRBV9	TRBD1	TRBJ1-2	TGTGCCAGCAGCGGGGACAGGGGAAATGGCTGCACCTTT	CASSGDRGNGCTF
.	TRBV19	.	TRBJ1-5	TGTGCCAGTAGGGAGGGGGAGCGGGCAGTTCAGCCCCAGCATTTT	CASREGERAVQPQHF
many	TRBV11-2	.	TRBJ1-2	TGTGCCAGCAGCTTCCCGGGCCAACCCTATGGCTACACCTTC	CASSFPGQPYGYTF
medium-sized	TRBV2	TRBD2	TRBJ2-1	TGTGCCAGCAGTGACCAGCGGGAGGGAGGGTTCTTC	CASSDQREGGFF
.	TRBV16	.	TRBJ1-1	TGTGCCAGCAGCCGGCCCGGGGCAGGGGACACTGAAGCTTTCTTT	CASSRPGAGDTEAFF